These 18 T cell receptor beta chains share one sample of origin, sequenced in a study of cytomegalovirus exposure and HLA in healthy donors. Both 60 Vbeta primers and 13 Jbeta primers went into the PCR. The data were produced by immunoSEQ multiplex PCR, yet TCRdb's version contains in-frame clones alone and is incomplete. The profile shows roughly 150,000 clones, roughly 78% of them singletons. Sequenced: PBMCs. These receptors were collected from a man aged 25 to 40 in good health.

This clone was seen a handful of times. The rearrangement uses TRBV6-6 and TRBJ2-7; 7 nucleotides align to TRBD1. The germline V gene has CDR1 MNHNY and CDR2 SVGAGI (reference sequence). This CDR3 region has 14 residues. After removal of 2 bases from V and 3 bases from J, the junction contained 4 bases not matched to a gene. CDR3 sequence (DNA): TGTGCCAGCAGTTACGCAACAGGGGACTACGAGCAGTACTTC. Translated, it gives CASSYATGDYEQYF.

The genes are TRBV7-8 and TRBJ1-5, with D perhaps matching TRBD1 (6 bases). V was clipped by 5 bases and J by 9 bases, with 20 bases between them. The CDR3 extends over 15 amino acids. CDR1 SGHVS and CDR2 FQNEAQ come from the germline V gene. CDR3 region: CASSPGGGSSRPQHF. CDR3 nucleotides: TGTGCCAGCAGCCCGGGTGGGGGCTCATCACGGCCCCAGCATTTT.

This chain connects TRBV28 to TRBJ2-2; D not certain. The germline V gene encodes CDR1 MDHEN and CDR2 SYDVKM. Deletions cut 3 bases from V and 2 bases from J, with 4 bases between. CDR3 size: 13 residues. Written as DNA, the CDR3 is TGTGCCAGCAGTTTCCAAAACACCGGGGAGCTGTTTTTT. Amino acid sequence: CASSFQNTGELFF.

The genes are TRBV7-6 and TRBJ2-3; 9 bases are a match to TRBD2. Germline V gene lookup returns CDR1 SGHVS and CDR2 FNYEAQ. The V gene end was trimmed by 0 bases and the J gene end by 7 bases; junction bases not matched to a gene: 2. This CDR3 region has 14 residues. The DNA of the CDR3 is TGTGCCAGCAGCTTAGCCTCTAGCGGGAATACGCAGTATTTT. Protein: CASSLASSGNTQYF.

The rearrangement links TRBV5-1 to TRBJ1-6; D may be TRBD1 (5 bases). The CDR3 runs 15 residues. Trimming cost V 3 bases and J 7 bases, with 14 bases left between them. The germline gives CDR1 SGHRS, CDR2 YFSETQ. Here the CDR3 DNA reads TGCGCCAGCAGCTCGGGGCACGCGGGGAATTCACCCCTCCACTTT. Residues: CASSSGHAGNSPLHF.

J is TRBJ2-7 and V is TRBV29-1; D might be TRBD2 (6 bases). The germline CDR1 and CDR2 sequences are SQVTM and ANQGSEA. V lost 3 bases and J 4 bases, leaving 16 bases between the germline ends. This CDR3 contains 14 residues. CDR3 nucleotides: TGCAGCGTTGAGGGGATTGGAGGGGAGTACGAGCAGTACTTC. This translates into CSVEGIGGEYEQYF.

The V and J genes are TRBV29-1 and TRBJ2-1; 10 nucleotides line up with TRBD1. V dropped 6 bases and J dropped 5; count of bases not matched to a gene: 31. Germline V lookup: CDR1 SQVTM, CDR2 ANQGSEA. The CDR3 loop spans 22 amino acids. The CDR3 spells CSVRDRGLGRAAPYNPHNEQFF. The CDR3 coding sequence is TGCAGCGTCAGGGACAGGGGACTTGGGAGAGCGGCTCCGTATAACCCTCACAATGAGCAGTTCTTC.

The rearrangement links TRBV4-1 to TRBJ1-3; 8 nucleotides match TRBD1. Germline CDR1 reads MGHRA; CDR2 reads YSYEKL. V gave up 4 bases and J gave up 2 bases; unmatched junction bases: 10. This CDR3 is 17 amino acids long. CDR3: CASSPREQGVTGNTIYF. The CDR3 coding sequence is TGCGCCAGCAGCCCACGAGAACAGGGGGTTACTGGAAACACCATATATTTT.

J is TRBJ2-1 and V is TRBV19; 13 positions match TRBD2. This CDR3 region has 16 residues. CDR1 is LNHDA and CDR2 is SQIVND in the germline V gene (reference sequence). V was pared by 8 bases and J by 0 bases, with 4 bases of the junction left unmatched. CDR3: CASATSGRASYNEQFF. The CDR3 DNA sequence: TGTGCCAGTGCCACTAGCGGGAGGGCCTCCTACAATGAGCAGTTCTTC.

The rearrangement links TRBV28 to TRBJ2-7; D gene uncertain. Trimming left V 2 bases short and J 4 bases short, with 6 bases between. The CDR3 sequence is 12 residues long. Germline assignment: CDR1 MDHEN and CDR2 SYDVKM. CDR3 bases: TGTGCCAGCAGTTTAGTCCCTTACGAGCAGTACTTC. It codes for CASSLVPYEQYF.

The V call is TRBV10-1, the J call TRBJ2-1; TRBD2 matches 11 bases. Germline CDR1 is WNHNN and CDR2 is SYGVQD (reference sequence). Losses at the gene ends were 6 bases for V and 7 bases for J; bases not matched to a gene: 8. The length of the CDR3 is 15 residues. CDR3 nucleotides: TGCGCCAGCAGCACCGGGACTAGCGGTATGAATGAGCAGTTCTTC. Protein sequence: CASSTGTSGMNEQFF.

The rearrangement links TRBV15 to TRBJ2-2, with D possibly matching TRBD1 (6 bases). This CDR3 is 15 amino acids long. V lost 5 bases to trimming and J lost 5 bases, with 15 bases between them. Per germline, CDR1 LNHNV and CDR2 YYDKDF (reference sequence). CDR3 in DNA: TGTGCCACCAGCGACTTACAGGGAGTTACCGGGGAGCTGTTTTTT. This sequence encodes CATSDLQGVTGELFF.

The chain joins TRBV30 to TRBJ1-2; TRBD1 matches 7 bases. V shed 0 bases, J shed 8 bases, and the junction held 12 bases outside the gene matches. In germline, CDR1 is GTSNPN, CDR2 SVGIG (reference sequence). The CDR3 runs 15 residues. In nucleotides, the CDR3 is TGTGCCTGGAGTGTACAAAATGAGGGGGCGCGAGGCTACACCTTC. Protein: CAWSVQNEGARGYTF.

This chain joins TRBV27 and TRBJ1-2; a possible D gene is TRBD1 (6 bases). This CDR3 comprises 14 residues. Trimming shortened V by 6 bases and J by 6 bases, and 17 bases separated the two germline ends. Germline-derived CDR1 and CDR2 are MNHEY and SMNVEV (reference sequence). Here the CDR3 reads CASRKNRENDGYTF. CDR3 DNA: TGTGCCAGCAGGAAAAACAGGGAGAATGATGGCTACACCTTC.

The chain employs TRBV18 and TRBJ1-1; maybe TRBD1 (5 bases). The germline V and J ends were trimmed by 4 bases and 3 bases, with 9 bases remaining between them. Germline CDR1 KGHSH, CDR2 LQKENI. This CDR3 has 13 residues. The CDR3 region has the DNA TGTGCCAGCTCACTTGGGGCTCACACTGAAGCTTTCTTT. Protein sequence: CASSLGAHTEAFF.

The chain uses TRBV4-1 and TRBJ1-1; 12 nucleotides agree with TRBD1. Per germline, CDR1 MGHRA and CDR2 YSYEKL. V shed 4 bases and J 1 base; nucleotides not matched to a gene: 10. The length of the CDR3 is 18 residues. CDR3 DNA: TGCGCCAGCAGCCCCTCCAGGGACAGGGGGCTTGGGAACACTGAAGCTTTCTTT. Residues: CASSPSRDRGLGNTEAFF.

V and J are TRBV27 and TRBJ2-2, with 8 bases lining up with TRBD2. The CDR3 is 17 residues long. The V segment lost 5 bases and the J segment 5 bases; nucleotides outside the gene matches: 13. Per germline, CDR1 MNHEY and CDR2 SMNVEV (reference sequence). DNA of the CDR3: TGTGCCAGCAGTACTAGCGTCGGGAGGGCCTTAACCGGGGAGCTGTTTTTT. Translation gives CASSTSVGRALTGELFF.

The chain joins TRBV10-3 to TRBJ2-1; 8 nucleotides agree with TRBD2. The CDR3 covers 13 residues. After removal of 9 bases from V and 8 bases from J, the junction contained 9 bases not matched to a gene. Per the germline V gene, CDR1 is ENHRY and CDR2 is SYGVKD. The CDR3 nucleotides read TGTGCCATTGGGGGGGCCGGGAGGGATGAGCAGTTCTTC. Translating it yields CAIGGAGRDEQFF.